The rows below give T cell receptor beta chains drawn from one sample of a study of OX40 agonist ivuxolimab in advanced cancers. Method: immunoSEQ multiplex PCR; TCRdb's copy keeps in-frame clones and lacks some. The repertoire holds 60,000 to 65,000 clones, with just under 85% as singletons. The sequenced sample was CD4+ or CD8+ T cells sorted from blood, obtained in a trial of the OX40 agonist ivuxolimab. These receptor sequences come from an adult with an advanced solid tumor such as melanoma, head and neck, liver or kidney cancer. The CDR3 runs from the conserved cysteine through the conserved F or W. A D gene is named only where the DNA matches it firmly. Part of the rows lack a size; the others show once, few, many or a class for expanded clones.

>15|TRBV30|TRBD1|.|TRBJ1-3
CAWSSGGQGANTIYF
TGTGCCTGGAGCAGCGGGGGGCAGGGGGCAAACACCATATATTTT
>15|TRBV14|.|.|TRBJ1-1
CASSPSGQGRTEAFF
TGTGCCAGCAGCCCCTCGGGCCAGGGAAGAACTGAAGCTTTCTTT
>16|TRBV7-9|TRBD2|.|TRBJ2-2
CASSLGGGSNTGELFF
TGTGCCAGCAGCTTAGGGGGAGGGTCGAACACCGGGGAGCTGTTTTTT
>15|TRBV6-1|TRBD2|.|TRBJ2-5
CASSEDSGGPETQYF
TGTGCCAGCAGTGAAGATAGCGGGGGGCCGGAGACCCAGTACTTC
>16|TRBV7-9|.|.|TRBJ2-1
CASSLPPQAAYGEQFF
TGTGCCAGCAGCTTACCCCCCCAGGCCGCTTACGGTGAGCAGTTCTTC
>13|TRBV2|.|.|TRBJ1-5
CASRREGNQPQHF
TGTGCCAGCAGAAGGGAGGGCAATCAGCCCCAGCATTTT
>14|TRBV28|.|.|TRBJ1-5
CASSFRQRSQPQHF
TGTGCCAGCAGTTTCCGACAGAGGAGTCAGCCCCAGCATTTT
>14|TRBV7-9|TRBD1|.|TRBJ1-1
CASSLGQGDTEAFF
TGTGCCAGCAGCTTAGGGCAGGGGGACACTGAAGCTTTCTTT
>17|TRBV28|TRBD1|.|TRBJ1-1
CASSLRAGGAENTEAFF
TGTGCCAGCAGTTTAAGGGCAGGGGGGGCGGAGAACACTGAAGCTTTCTTT
>14|TRBV7-2|.|.|TRBJ1-2
CASSPQAIGYGYTF
TGTGCCAGCAGCCCTCAAGCGATCGGCTATGGCTACACCTTC
>17|TRBV5-5|.|.|TRBJ1-5
CASSLGTGSDSNQPQHF
TGTGCCAGCAGCTTGGGAACAGGGTCAGATAGCAATCAGCCCCAGCATTTT
>9|TRBV29-1|.|few|TRBJ1-2
CSVEYGYTF
TGCAGCGTGGAGTATGGCTACACCTTC
>19|TRBV7-9|TRBD2|.|TRBJ2-1
CASSSSGTSGHRSYNEQFF
TGTGCCAGCAGCTCCTCCGGGACTAGCGGACACCGCTCCTACAATGAGCAGTTCTTC
>13|TRBV5-1|TRBD1|.|TRBJ2-5
CASSRDRVETQYF
TGCGCCAGCAGCAGGGACAGGGTAGAGACCCAGTACTTC
>15|TRBV7-2|.|.|TRBJ2-3
CASSPFPRGTDTQYF
TGTGCCAGCAGCCCCTTCCCGCGGGGCACAGATACGCAGTATTTT
>14|TRBV5-6|.|.|TRBJ1-2
CASSLPTGYNGYTF
TGTGCCAGCAGCTTGCCTACAGGGTATAATGGCTACACCTTC
>13|TRBV5-1|.|.|TRBJ1-2
CASSLTANYGYTF
TGCGCCAGCAGCTTGACAGCCAACTATGGCTACACCTTC
>11|TRBV6-5|.|.|TRBJ1-2
CASLTDYGYTF
TGTGCCAGCTTGACGGACTATGGCTACACCTTC
>14|TRBV19|.|.|TRBJ1-6
CASGVGGLNSPLHF
TGTGCCAGTGGGGTCGGGGGTCTGAATTCACCCCTCCACTTT
>15|TRBV4-1|.|.|TRBJ1-1
CASSQGAGTPIEAFF
TGCGCCAGCAGCCAGGGAGCCGGGACACCTATTGAAGCTTTCTTT
>15|TRBV6-5|.|once|TRBJ2-7
CASSPIRDTTYEQYF
TGTGCCAGCAGTCCCATCCGGGACACGACCTACGAGCAGTACTTC
>13|TRBV6-1|.|.|TRBJ1-2
CASSDPGFYGYTF
TGTGCCAGCAGCGACCCGGGGTTCTATGGCTACACCTTC
>15|TRBV5-8|TRBD1|.|TRBJ2-2
CASSWVTGGHGELFF
TGTGCCAGCAGCTGGGTGACAGGGGGCCACGGGGAGCTGTTTTTT